A single sample is the source of the 26 T cell receptor beta chains below, sequenced in a study of shared clonotypes between healthy human individuals. Repertoires were generated with immunoSEQ multiplex PCR, while TCRdb's copy carries only in-frame clones and drops some. The sample holds approximately 500,000 clones; about 80% are singletons and the top ten take approximately 12%. What was sequenced was PBMCs. Receptors originate from a woman between 40 and 50 years old in good health. Some clones in this sample may be carry-over from other donors' samples.

J is TRBJ2-7 and V is TRBV6-6; tentatively, D is TRBD2 (6 bases). Germline CDR1 MNHNY, CDR2 SVGAGI (reference sequence). V was pared by 7 bases and J by 3 bases, with 13 bases between. The CDR3 sequence is 13 residues long. CDR3 protein: CASKPGLGYEQYF. Here the CDR3 DNA reads TGTGCCAGCAAACCGGGACTCGGCTACGAGCAGTACTTC.

The V and J genes are TRBV2 and TRBJ1-3; a weak D match, TRBD1 (5 bases). This CDR3 comprises 15 residues. The V and J ends lost 4 bases and 4 bases respectively, with 14 bases between them. CDR1 SNHLY and CDR2 FYNNEI come from the germline V gene. The CDR3 sequence is CASSVSGRGGNTIYF. For the CDR3, the DNA is TGTGCCAGCAGTGTTTCAGGGCGAGGCGGAAACACCATATATTTT.

V and J are TRBV15 and TRBJ2-5; 7 bases are shared with TRBD2. Trimming at V came to 4 bases and at J to 5 bases, leaving 13 bases not matched to a gene. The CDR3 is made up of 16 amino acids. In germline, CDR1 is LNHNV, CDR2 YYDKDF (reference sequence). The CDR3 region has the DNA TGTGCCACCAGCACAGAATGGGCGGGAGCGGGGGAGACCCAGTACTTC. Protein sequence: CATSTEWAGAGETQYF.

This rearrangement joins TRBV5-1 to TRBJ2-3; 8 nucleotides line up with TRBD1. Germline V lookup: CDR1 SGHRS, CDR2 YFSETQ. J gave up 4 bases and V 1 base, and 5 bases lay outside the gene matches. This CDR3 has 15 amino acids. CDR3 DNA sequence: TGCGCCAGCAGCTTGTGGACAGGGTCGGCAGATACGCAGTATTTT. This encodes CASSLWTGSADTQYF.

The chain combines TRBV9 with TRBJ2-7; D unresolved. V lost 1 base and J lost 3, with 8 bases in between. Germline loops: CDR1 SGDLS, CDR2 YYNGEE. This CDR3 spans 13 amino acids. CDR3 sequence reads: CASSVIGSYEQYF. The CDR3 DNA sequence: TGTGCCAGCAGCGTAATTGGAAGCTACGAGCAGTACTTC.

This clone appeared once. The V and J genes are TRBV7-2 and TRBJ2-2; D not resolved. Germline V CDR1 and CDR2: SGHTA, FQGNSA. The CDR3 extends over 14 amino acids. V was pared by 5 bases and J by 7 bases, with 14 bases between. The CDR3 DNA is TGTGCCAGCAGCCCCCTTTTGAGTGTCGGGGAGCTGTTTTTT. It encodes CASSPLLSVGELFF.

CDR3 region: CASSGLGDTQYF. Written as DNA, the CDR3 is TGTGCCAGCAGCGGACTTGGGGATACGCAGTATTTT. The genes are TRBV9 and TRBJ2-3; D not certain. Germline V gene lookup returns CDR1 SGDLS and CDR2 YYNGEE. The CDR3 runs 12 residues. V was shortened by 3 bases and J by 6 bases, with 8 bases between the two germline ends.

This clone has more than one count but fewer than ten. The chain recombines TRBV2 with TRBJ2-7; D may be TRBD1 (5 bases). CDR3 length: 12 residues. In germline, CDR1 is SNHLY, CDR2 FYNNEI. Trimming removed 6 bases from V and 4 bases from J, with 10 bases in between. The chain's CDR3 is CASRAGPYEQYF. The CDR3, as DNA: TGTGCCAGCAGGGCAGGGCCGTACGAGCAGTACTTC. The full variable domain, its missing parts supplied by reference TRBV2 and TRBJ2-7, is EPEVTQTPSHQVTQMGQEVILRCVPISNHLYFYWYRQILGQKVEFLVSFYNNEISEKSEIFDDQFSVERPDGSNFTLKIRSTKLEDSAMYFCASRAGPYEQYFGPGTRLTVT.

The genes are TRBV7-8 and TRBJ2-7, with 8 bases lining up with TRBD2. CDR3 length equals 16 residues. With 3 bases clipped from V and 3 bases from J, the junction kept 10 bases outside the gene matches. Germline values: CDR1 SGHVS, CDR2 FQNEAQ. CDR3 loop: CASSLPKRERFYEQYF. CDR3 DNA sequence: TGTGCCAGCAGCTTGCCGAAGCGGGAGAGGTTCTACGAGCAGTACTTC.

The chain carries TRBV6-6 and TRBJ1-5; no definite D call. Trimming took 2 bases from V and 4 from J, leaving 3 bases between them. This CDR3 region has 12 residues. Looked up from germline, CDR1 is MNHNY and CDR2 is SVGAGI (reference sequence). CDR3 loop: CASSYGNQPQHF. The CDR3 DNA sequence: TGTGCCAGCAGTTACGGGAATCAGCCCCAGCATTTT.

This clone came up once. The V and J genes are TRBV7-3 and TRBJ2-2; D assignment may be TRBD1 or TRBD2 (7 bases each). V gave up 4 bases and J gave up 4 bases, with 13 bases separating them. CDR1 and CDR2 (germline): SGHTA, FQGTGA. CDR3 size: 15 residues. This CDR3 is CASSSQGGSTGELFF. The CDR3 nucleotides read TGTGCCAGCAGCTCTCAGGGGGGGAGCACCGGGGAGCTGTTTTTT.

The V call is TRBV5-6, the J call TRBJ1-2; 7 nucleotides line up with TRBD1. The germline V gene has CDR1 SGHDT and CDR2 YYEEEE. CDR3 length: 14 residues. V was clipped by 5 bases and J by 2 bases; unmatched bases: 6. The CDR3 loop is CASRSRQGNYGYTF. CDR3 sequence (DNA): TGTGCCAGCAGGTCTAGACAGGGAAACTATGGCTACACCTTC.

Of note for this clone: Sequence at one end of the junction differs from germline and may be a read error. DNA for the CDR3: TGTGCCAGCAGGCTTACAGGGGGCTCTAGAAACACCATATATTTT. It is translated as CASRLTGGSRNTIYF. The V and J genes are TRBV27 and TRBJ1-3; 9 bases are a match to TRBD1. CDR3 length equals 15 residues. Germline values: CDR1 MNHEY, CDR2 SMNVEV (reference sequence).

The chain links TRBV9 to TRBJ2-7, with TRBD1 as a possible D gene (5 bases). Germline CDR1 is SGDLS and CDR2 is YYNGEE. Trimming took 4 bases from V and 2 from J, leaving 13 bases between them. The CDR3 runs 14 residues. Written as DNA, the CDR3 is TGTGCCAGCAGCACCCTCCAGGGTACCTACGAGCAGTACTTC. Protein sequence: CASSTLQGTYEQYF.

The chain has TRBV2 and TRBJ2-1; TRBD1 agrees at 9 bases. Germline V gene lookup returns CDR1 SNHLY and CDR2 FYNNEI. The length of the CDR3 is 12 residues. Germline trimming cut 8 bases from V and 10 bases from J; bases unmatched to any gene: 6. The CDR3 spells CASGGQGREQFF. The CDR3 region has the DNA TGTGCCAGCGGGGGACAGGGAAGAGAGCAGTTCTTC.

This clone was recorded once. The chain uses TRBV4-1 and TRBJ2-3; the D gene is possibly TRBD2 (6 bases). The germline gives CDR1 MGHRA, CDR2 YSYEKL. Trimming pared 0 bases from V and 1 base from J, leaving 11 bases between. CDR3 size: 16 residues. The CDR3 here is CASSQEGGGGTDTQYF. The CDR3 DNA is TGCGCCAGCAGCCAAGAGGGGGGAGGAGGCACAGATACGCAGTATTTT.

The rearrangement uses TRBV28 and TRBJ1-2; unclear D gene. Germline CDR1 is MDHEN and CDR2 is SYDVKM. The V end lost 4 bases, the J end lost 6 bases, and 15 bases lay between the germline ends. The CDR3 length is 14 residues. CDR3 protein: CASSSSYRSDGYTF. DNA for the CDR3: TGTGCCAGCAGTTCATCCTACAGATCGGATGGCTACACCTTC.

This clone showed up just once. The chain employs TRBV7-9 and TRBJ2-3; TRBD2 matches 10 bases. CDR3 length equals 15 residues. Germline assignment: CDR1 SEHNR and CDR2 FQNEAQ (reference sequence). Unmatched junction bases numbered 4, after V lost 1 base and J lost 6 bases. The CDR3: CASSLGTSGGDTQYF. CDR3 DNA: TGTGCCAGCAGCTTAGGGACTAGCGGCGGGGATACGCAGTATTTT.

The chain carries TRBV4-3 and TRBJ2-7; D call uncertain. Germline V gene sequence: CDR1 LGHNA, CDR2 YSLEER. The CDR3 consists of 13 residues. Trimming left V 0 bases short and J 12 bases short, with 15 bases between. CDR3 loop: CASSQDLRRRLYF. The CDR3 bases are TGCGCCAGCAGCCAAGATTTACGGCGGCGGTTGTACTTC.

The chain couples TRBV5-1 to TRBJ2-1; no clear D. Per the germline V gene, CDR1 is SGHRS and CDR2 is YFSETQ. This CDR3 spans 14 amino acids. Trimming cost V 0 bases and J 2 bases, with 6 bases left between them. Written as DNA, the CDR3 is TGCGCCAGCAGCTTGGGAGAAACCTACAATGAGCAGTTCTTC. Amino acids: CASSLGETYNEQFF. The full variable domain, with the rest looked up from reference TRBV5-1 and TRBJ2-1, is KAGVTQTPRYLIKTRGQQVTLSCSPISGHRSVSWYQQTPGQGLQFLFEYFSETQRNKGNFPGRFSGRQFSNSRSEMNVSTLELGDSALYLCASSLGETYNEQFFGPGTRLTVL.

The chain joins TRBV4-3 to TRBJ2-2; 9 bases are a match to TRBD2. The CDR3 length is 18 residues. Germline V CDR1 and CDR2: LGHNA, YSLEER. With 0 bases clipped from V and 6 bases from J, the junction kept 11 bases outside the gene matches. The DNA for the CDR3 is TGCGCCAGCAGCCAAGAGATTCCGCTAGCGGGACAAGCCGGGGAGCTGTTTTTT. Its protein product is CASSQEIPLAGQAGELFF.

The chain combines TRBV9 with TRBJ2-1, with 13 bases matching TRBD2. The V gene's germline CDR1 is SGDLS and CDR2 YYNGEE. With 4 bases clipped from V and 9 bases from J, the junction kept 10 bases outside the gene matches. The CDR3 is 16 residues long. CDR3 DNA sequence: TGTGCCAGCAGCCCCCGGACTAGCGGGAGCGGCGCTGAGCAGTTCTTC. Translation gives CASSPRTSGSGAEQFF.

This chain connects TRBV5-1 to TRBJ2-7, with D unclear. Looked up from germline, CDR1 is SGHRS and CDR2 is YFSETQ. V was shortened by 0 bases and J by 6 bases, with 13 bases between the two germline ends. This CDR3 comprises 14 residues. Here the CDR3 DNA reads TGCGCCAGCAGCTTGGCCCTCGATAGGCCCGAGCAGTACTTC. Translated: CASSLALDRPEQYF.

The chain combines TRBV5-1 with TRBJ2-7, with D hard to call. Trimming took off 3 bases at V and 6 bases at J, with 10 bases between the two ends. CDR3 length equals 12 residues. Germline V gives CDR1 SGHRS, CDR2 YFSETQ. The CDR3 region is CASSSPPAEQYF. The CDR3 nucleotides read TGCGCCAGCAGCTCCCCGCCGGCCGAGCAGTACTTC.

The chain couples TRBV4-1 to TRBJ2-3; 9 bases are shared with TRBD2. Germline trimming cut 3 bases from V and 1 base from J; bases unmatched to any gene: 5. CDR1 is MGHRA and CDR2 is YSYEKL in the germline V gene. There are 16 residues in the CDR3. The CDR3: CASSHSTSGGTDTQYF. The CDR3 region has the DNA TGCGCCAGCAGCCACTCGACTAGCGGAGGCACAGATACGCAGTATTTT.

This chain connects TRBV30 to TRBJ1-3; D is undetermined. The CDR3 totals 12 residues. The V end was cut by 0 bases, the J end by 8 bases, with 8 bases between. Germline assignment: CDR1 GTSNPN and CDR2 SVGIG (reference sequence). The CDR3 is CAWSVVGDTIYF. In nucleotides, the CDR3 is TGTGCCTGGAGTGTAGTTGGGGACACCATATATTTT.